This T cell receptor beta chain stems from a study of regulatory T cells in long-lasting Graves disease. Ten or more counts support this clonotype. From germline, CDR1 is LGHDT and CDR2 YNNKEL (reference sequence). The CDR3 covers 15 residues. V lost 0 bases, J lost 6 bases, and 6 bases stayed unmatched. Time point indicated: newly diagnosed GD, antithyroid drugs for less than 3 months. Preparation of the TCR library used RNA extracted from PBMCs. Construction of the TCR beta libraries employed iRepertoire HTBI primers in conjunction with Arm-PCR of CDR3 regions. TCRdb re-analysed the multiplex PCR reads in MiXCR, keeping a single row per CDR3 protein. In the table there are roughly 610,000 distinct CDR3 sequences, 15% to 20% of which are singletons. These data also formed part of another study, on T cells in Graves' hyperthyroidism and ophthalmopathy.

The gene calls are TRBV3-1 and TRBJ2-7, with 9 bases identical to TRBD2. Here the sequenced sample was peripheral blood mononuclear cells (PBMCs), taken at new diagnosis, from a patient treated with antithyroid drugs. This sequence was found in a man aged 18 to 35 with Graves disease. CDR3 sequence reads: CASSQERLAGREQYF. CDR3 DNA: TGTGCCAGCAGCCAAGAGCGGCTAGCGGGACGCGAGCAGTACTTC.